The TCR beta chain under discussion was sequenced for a study of T cell responses to AZD1222 COVID-19 vaccine. Findings of the study overall: Just five or six AZD1222 recipients were seropositive at baseline. There were mostly white British donors and more females than males, and clonal diversity was possibly underestimated. None of the repertoires were sampled until the peak T cell response had passed.

With respect to this clone: Its cognate antigen is unknown.

V was clipped by 3 bases and J by 7 bases, with 7 bases between them. The CDR3 consists of 12 residues. Data came from immunoSEQ multiplex PCR; TCRdb stores just in-frame clones and leaves some out. The sample yields approximately 110,000 clones, around 83% seen once. The chain is built from TRBV23-1 and TRBJ1-3; weak D call: TRBD1 (5 bases). TRBV23-1 is annotated as an ORF whose role is uncertain. The TCR sequence derives from an adult who received the AZD1222 COVID-19 vaccine. Sample: peripheral blood, taken 28 days after the second AZD1222 dose. The CDR3 region has the DNA TGCGCCAGCAGTCATGGGGCCAACACCATATATTTT. Amino acids: CASSHGANTIYF.